The entry below gives a single T cell receptor beta chain sequence along with its context. Its antigen is currently not known. Per-base qualities were not stored, and no clone one base away is much larger. The sample originates from a study of T cells in localized non-small cell lung cancer (dated by TCRdb to about 2020). As for the study more broadly: Comparing tumors with uninvolved tumor-adjacent lungs, the study looked at the T cell repertoires of 236 patients with early-stage NSCLC. The cohort consisted of roughly 240 treatment-naive NSCLC patients whose localized lung tumors had been resected. The mean age of the NSCLC patients was 50 to 85 years, with about 130 men and 85 to 110 women.

At diagnosis, peripheral blood, uninvolved tumor-adjacent lung and tumor were collected and were preserved as a mix of fresh-frozen and FFPE material. For TCR repertoire profiling, the blood samples were analyzed as peripheral blood mononuclear cells. What the research found in general, with its limitations: Higher T cell density in blood was associated with longer overall survival, whereas higher clonality in adjacent lung was associated with shorter survival. Because the study design was exploratory, TCR variables were selected using unadjusted p-values without false-discovery rate correction. Multi-region tumor sequencing was not performed, so intratumor heterogeneity could not be excluded. Of the top 100 tumor clones, a median of roughly 60 were detected in paired uninvolved adjacent lung; about 28 were also among that lung's top 100. Uninvolved tumor-adjacent lung showed the highest T cell clonality, higher than tumor, which suggests more focused antigenic responses in the uninvolved tumor-adjacent lung.

TCR beta CDR3 regions were sequenced from DNA using the immunoSEQ Assay. Turning to the authors' computational methods: To compute T cell density, TCR beta template counts were normalized to usable DNA, which was estimated by amplifying housekeeping genes. Richness was estimated with the preseqR package, extrapolating to 400,000 templates for PBMC samples and 120,000 templates for tissue samples. Clonality was defined as one minus Pielou's evenness. Tissue-enriched TCRs were identified by differential abundance testing using productive amino-acid clonotypes, minimum total count 5 and alpha 0.1. The Jaccard Index and the Morisita Overlap Index were used to measure repertoire overlap between compartments. TCR beta CDR3s were clustered by GLIPH together with public tetramer-defined viral CDR3s, and at least three viral sequences plus V-gene enrichment were required for viral motifs. The immuneACCESS repertoire file appears here via TCRdb, limited to in-frame rearrangements. These files lack a portion of the clones; in checked studies, under half of the deficit traces to unresolved V genes, and the cause of the others is not known. The V and J calls and clone size come from that table; D and trimming were worked out from the DNA. Recorded for this sample are about 59,000 clones; 91% of them occurred a single time. Roughly 21% of the sample is in the top ten clones.

V trim: 3 bases; J trim: 8 bases; unmatched bases: 7. From a lookup of the germline V gene, CDR1 and CDR2 are SGDLS and YYNGEE. The CDR3, cysteine through phenylalanine, is 14 amino acids long. Of all the DNA, just the CDR3 is kept, 42 bases in frame from base 1. Recombination connected TRBV9 to TRBJ1-5; the central 8 bases match TRBD1. The source is a man aged 35-75 years with stage I lung adenocarcinoma. This sample comprised peripheral blood, obtained before any cancer treatment. The CDR3 region reads CASSEGQEREPQHF. The bases read TGTGCCAGCAGCGAGGGACAGGAGAGAGAGCCCCAGCATTTT.